The subject of this entry is one TCR beta chain. Its specificity is not known. The data derive from a study of T cell repertoires in cytomegalovirus infection. Study details: Recently identified HLA-C-restricted CMV epitopes and well-studied HLA-B-restricted CMV epitopes were used by the study.

Regarding the study as a whole: Using cumulative public TCR beta family frequency, the authors identified those who carried CMV together with the relevant HLA.

One entry per CDR3 protein, called by TCRdb with MiXCR from the reads. Counted here are roughly 87,000 distinct CDR3 sequences, around 28% occurring once; the ten biggest clones make up roughly 71%. Germline CDR1 and CDR2: MGHRA and YSYEKL. With 0 bases removed from V and 8 bases from J, the gap between germline ends came to 13 bases. This CDR3 is built from 15 residues. V usage is TRBV4-1 and J usage is TRBJ1-4, with D tentatively TRBD1 (6 bases). The sample consisted of CD8+ T cells from cultured PBMCs, taken from culture after CMV antigen stimulation. The clonotype was recovered from a human donor in good health (CMV status not recorded). Some clones in this sample may be carry-over from other donors' samples. CDR3: CASSQETGTREKLFF. As DNA, the CDR3 is TGCGCCAGCAGCCAAGAAACGGGGACAAGGGAAAAACTGTTTTTT.